The 4 T cell receptor beta chains below were found in one sample sequenced in a study of naive and memory T cell subsets. Two oligonucleotides, mixed equimolar, formed the beta constant-region primer covering TRBC1 and TRBC2. The ligated cDNA underwent four PCR rounds using SP2 and nested alpha and beta constant-region primers. One entry per CDR3 protein results from TCRdb running MiXCR on the UMI-ligation and nested PCR reads. The sample consists of about 17,000 distinct CDR3 sequences, roughly 10% of them appearing once. Input material: central memory CD8+ T cells from blood. These receptors came from a human donor in good health.

V usage is TRBV11-2 and J usage is TRBJ2-6; 7 positions match TRBD1. Germline CDR1 is SGHAT and CDR2 is FQNNGV. The CDR3 is 19 residues long. With 7 bases clipped from V and 0 bases from J, the junction kept 15 bases outside the gene matches. CDR3 in DNA: TGTGCCAGCACCAACTTCGGAACAGGGGAAAGCTCTGGGGCCAACGTCCTGACTTTC. This gives the protein CASTNFGTGESSGANVLTF.

The chain has TRBV7-8 and TRBJ2-1; 8 bases line up with TRBD2. V was clipped by 8 bases and J by 6 bases; unmatched bases: 12. The CDR3 runs to 15 residues. CDR1 and CDR2 from the germline V gene are SGHVS and FQNEAQ. In DNA form, the CDR3 reads TGTGCCAGCTGCCCAGGGGCGGGAGGTTCCAATGAGCAGTTCTTC. Its translation: CASCPGAGGSNEQFF.

This clonotype was recorded a few times. V gene TRBV12-3 or TRBV12-4 combines with J gene TRBJ2-2; D is perhaps TRBD1 (6 bases). This CDR3 comprises 13 residues. Trimming shortened V by 10 bases and J by 4 bases, and 13 bases separated the two germline ends. CDR3 protein: CAINQGGTGELFF. CDR3 bases: TGTGCCATCAATCAAGGGGGCACCGGGGAGCTGTTTTTT.

In the case of this clonotype: A much larger clone lies one base from this, so it may be a read error. The chain has TRBV15 and TRBJ2-3; 8 positions match TRBD2. In germline, CDR1 is LNHNV, CDR2 YYDKDF (reference sequence). The CDR3 spans 15 residues. Trimming took 0 bases from V and 2 from J; bases not matched to a gene: 1. CDR3 nucleotides: TGTGCCACCAGCAGAGAGCGGGGGGACACAGATACGCAGTATTTT. Translated: CATSRERGDTDTQYF.